Here is one T cell receptor (beta chain) with its context. The repertoire was sequenced with immunoSEQ multiplex PCR; TCRdb's copy has only in-frame clones and lacks some. In the table there are about 1,500,000 clones, 96% of which are singletons. The data belong to a study of shared clonotypes between healthy human individuals. Study in general: Plates per donor: three CD4 naive, three CD4 memory, two CD8 naive, one CD8 memory.

The clonotype was recovered from a man aged 30-40 years in good health. The material sequenced was naive CD4+ T cells sorted from blood. Subset reported: CD45RA+ positively selected.

The CDR3 sequence: CASSNGQTNTEAFF. For the CDR3, the DNA is TGTGCCAGCTCAAACGGACAGACGAACACTGAAGCTTTCTTT. V and J are TRBV18 and TRBJ1-1, with D perhaps TRBD1 (6 bases). The CDR3 is 14 amino acids. CDR1 and CDR2 (germline): KGHSH, LQKENI. With 5 bases removed from V and 1 base from J, the gap between germline ends came to 11 bases.